Presented here are 18 T cell receptor beta chains from one specimen sequenced in a study of cytomegalovirus exposure and HLA in healthy donors. TCRdb's copy holds only in-frame clones and misses some; the assay was immunoSEQ multiplex PCR. This table has tens of thousands of clones, about 96% appearing once. Sequencing was carried out using PBMCs. Source of these receptors: a young man in good health and CMV-seronegative.

The chain recombines TRBV27 with TRBJ1-2; D gene ambiguous. Per the germline V gene, CDR1 is MNHEY and CDR2 is SMNVEV (reference sequence). This CDR3 spans 15 amino acids. V was trimmed by 0 bases and J by 2 bases, leaving 10 bases between them. CDR3: CASSLSGWANYGYTF. The CDR3 nucleotides read TGTGCCAGCAGTTTATCGGGTTGGGCGAACTATGGCTACACCTTC.

With respect to this clone: This specimen includes other DNA sequences encoding the same CDR3. V is TRBV2 and J is TRBJ2-7; D is unresolved. CDR3 length equals 11 residues. The V end lost 4 bases, the J end lost 5 bases, and 6 bases lay between the germline ends. CDR1 is SNHLY, CDR2 FYNNEI, per germline. CDR3 sequence (DNA): TGTGCCAGCAGTGGTGGCCACGAGCAGTACTTC. Encoded protein: CASSGGHEQYF. The full variable domain, completed using reference TRBV2 and TRBJ2-7, is EPEVTQTPSHQVTQMGQEVILRCVPISNHLYFYWYRQILGQKVEFLVSFYNNEISEKSEIFDDQFSVERPDGSNFTLKIRSTKLEDSAMYFCASSGGHEQYFGPGTRLTVT.

The rearrangement uses TRBV28 and TRBJ2-1; D is possibly TRBD2 (5 bases). Looked up from germline, CDR1 is MDHEN and CDR2 is SYDVKM. The ends were cut back, 2 bases at V and 4 bases at J, with 9 bases in the middle. CDR3 size: 14 residues. The CDR3: CASSLGGPYNEQFF. The CDR3 DNA reads TGTGCCAGCAGTTTAGGCGGGCCATACAATGAGCAGTTCTTC.

This rearrangement joins TRBV25-1 to TRBJ1-4; a weak D match, TRBD1 (5 bases). This CDR3 is built from 14 residues. Looked up from germline, CDR1 is MGHDK and CDR2 is SYGVNS. V was pared by 5 bases and J by 6 bases, with 13 bases between. The CDR3 coding sequence is TGTGCCAGCAGTAGGACGGAGACAGATGAAAAACTGTTTTTT. Protein: CASSRTETDEKLFF.

The rearrangement joins TRBV29-1 to TRBJ1-1; D call uncertain. From germline, CDR1 is SQVTM and CDR2 ANQGSEA. The CDR3 spans 13 residues. Trimming took 3 bases from V and 2 from J, leaving 10 bases between them. The CDR3 nucleotides are TGCAGCGTTGAGTTCGGACTAAACACTGAAGCTTTCTTT. Its protein product is CSVEFGLNTEAFF.

J is TRBJ1-2 and V is TRBV7-9; possible D gene TRBD1, 5 bases. The ends were cut back, 6 bases at V and 4 bases at J, with 15 bases in the middle. This CDR3 spans 14 amino acids. Germline assignment: CDR1 SEHNR and CDR2 FQNEAQ (reference sequence). CDR3 loop: CASSSNRGLYGYTF. The CDR3 bases are TGTGCCAGCAGTTCTAATAGGGGACTCTATGGCTACACCTTC.

The genes are TRBV6-5 and TRBJ1-1; TRBD1 matches 7 bases. The CDR3 is made up of 13 amino acids. Unmatched junction bases numbered 8, after V lost 8 bases and J lost 5 bases. CDR1 is MNHEY and CDR2 is SVGAGI in the germline V gene. The CDR3 DNA reads as TGTGCCAGCGGGAACAGGGGTGAGACTGAAGCTTTCTTT. Translation gives CASGNRGETEAFF.

This sequence joins TRBV5-6 and TRBJ2-7; D uncertain. Deletions cut 1 base from V and 0 bases from J, with 5 bases between. Germline CDR1 and CDR2: SGHDT and YYEEEE. The CDR3 length is 13 residues. DNA of the CDR3: TGTGCCAGCAGCTTGTTTAGCTCCTACGAGCAGTACTTC. Its translation: CASSLFSSYEQYF.

The chain has TRBV19 and TRBJ2-2; possible D gene TRBD2, 6 bases. The CDR3 loop spans 16 amino acids. The germline CDR1 and CDR2 sequences are LNHDA and SQIVND (reference sequence). V lost 3 bases to trimming and J lost 5 bases, with 16 bases between them. The CDR3 is CASSISRTTLTGELFF. The CDR3 DNA reads TGTGCCAGTAGTATCTCCAGGACTACCTTAACCGGGGAGCTGTTTTTT.

CDR3 DNA sequence: TGCGCCAGCAGCTTGGGCCAGGGGAAAACCGGGGAGCTGTTTTTT. Translated, it gives CASSLGQGKTGELFF. This sequence joins TRBV5-1 and TRBJ2-2; D is possibly TRBD1 (6 bases). V lost 0 bases, J lost 5 bases, and 11 bases lay in between. CDR3 length: 15 residues. Germline V gives CDR1 SGHRS, CDR2 YFSETQ.

V is TRBV6-5 and J is TRBJ2-7; the match to TRBD1 covers 9 bases. Trimming at V came to 7 bases and at J to 7 bases, leaving 14 bases not matched to a gene. The CDR3 totals 15 residues. Germline lookup yields CDR1 MNHEY and CDR2 SVGAGI. The CDR3 is CASIRTGTGIREQYF. The CDR3 bases are TGTGCCAGCATACGCACCGGGACAGGGATCCGGGAGCAGTACTTC.

This CDR3 reads CASSLVGGYGYTF. The CDR3 DNA follows: TGTGCCAGCAGCTTAGTAGGGGGCTATGGCTACACCTTC. This chain uses TRBV7-8 with TRBJ1-2; tentatively, D is TRBD1 (6 bases). The CDR3 totals 13 residues. Germline V gene sequence: CDR1 SGHVS, CDR2 FQNEAQ. Trimming took off 1 base at V and 4 bases at J, with 7 bases between the two ends.

The CDR3: CASSESALRAEAFF. CDR3 nucleotides: TGTGCCAGCAGTGAATCCGCACTACGGGCTGAAGCTTTCTTT. This sequence joins TRBV25-1 and TRBJ1-1; the D is unclear. The length of the CDR3 is 14 residues. V was shortened by 1 base and J by 6 bases, with 12 bases between the two germline ends. From germline, CDR1 is MGHDK and CDR2 SYGVNS.

The V call is TRBV5-1, the J call TRBJ2-7; 7 bases fit TRBD2. The germline V gene encodes CDR1 SGHRS and CDR2 YFSETQ. The CDR3 runs 13 residues. Trimming at V came to 6 bases and at J to 4 bases, leaving 7 bases not matched to a gene. The CDR3 DNA sequence: TGCGCCAGCACAGCGGGGAATATATACGAGCAGTACTTC. Its protein is CASTAGNIYEQYF.

The chain is built from TRBV18 and TRBJ2-1; TRBD2 aligns across 11 bases. CDR1 is KGHSH, CDR2 LQKENI, per germline. The length of the CDR3 is 15 residues. The V gene end was trimmed by 10 bases and the J gene end by 4 bases; junction bases not matched to a gene: 9. This CDR3 is CATQSGTSGYNEQFF. The CDR3 DNA reads as TGTGCCACCCAATCCGGGACTAGCGGATACAATGAGCAGTTCTTC.

This clone was seen only once. V gene TRBV11-3 combines with J gene TRBJ2-7; D is possibly TRBD1 (6 bases). With 3 bases removed from V and 4 bases from J, the gap between germline ends came to 16 bases. This CDR3 is 15 amino acids long. Looked up from germline, CDR1 is SGHNT and CDR2 is YENEEA. The CDR3 spells CASSFGRGPQYEQYF. The CDR3 DNA sequence: TGTGCCAGCAGCTTCGGCAGGGGACCTCAGTACGAGCAGTACTTC.

The rearrangement uses TRBV4-2 and TRBJ1-2, with TRBD1 identical over 9 bases. Germline CDR1 is LGHNA and CDR2 is YNFKEQ. With 1 base clipped from V and 3 bases from J, the junction kept 3 bases outside the gene matches. The CDR3 runs 15 residues. The CDR3 loop reads CASSQGDREYYGYTF. The CDR3 DNA follows: TGTGCCAGCAGCCAAGGGGACAGGGAATACTATGGCTACACCTTC.

Comments on this clone: The junction and the germline gene differ at one end; a read error may be behind it. The CDR3: CAISELPRDSDSF. DNA of the CDR3: TGTGCCATCAGTGAGTTACCCCGGGACAGTGATTCCTTC. The rearrangement joins TRBV10-3 to TRBJ1-2; 7 bases map to TRBD1. The germline CDR1 and CDR2 sequences are ENHRY and SYGVKD. The CDR3 runs to 13 residues.